Given below is one T cell receptor (beta chain) in context. Its antigen is not identified. The study based diagnoses on clinical symptoms, serum thyroxine and TRAb, thyroid ultrasound and orbital computed tomography. Trimming took off 0 bases at V and 2 bases at J, with 14 bases between the two ends. CDR3 length equals 15 residues. Germline V lookup: CDR1 SQVTM, CDR2 ANQGSEA. This record comes from a study of T cells in Graves' hyperthyroidism and ophthalmopathy. Study-wide points: Through a model of 13 V-J features, ophthalmopathy was separated from stable hyperthyroidism. Ophthalmopathy, which appeared later, was predicted by the model a median about 5.9 months before onset. The blood repertoire included most of the expanded thyroid clonotypes above 0.001.

Researchers amplified the TCR beta CDR3 regions from RNA transcripts. A first-round RT-PCR of the TCR CDR3 used the HTBI primer set. TCRdb redid the calling of the multiplex PCR reads with MiXCR, one entry per CDR3 protein. The sample holds 500,000 to 600,000 distinct CDR3 sequences; just over 45% are singletons and the top ten take 19%. Sequenced sample: peripheral blood or thyroid tissue (not recorded which). The sequence was collected from an adult woman with Graves' disease, either hyperthyroidism or ophthalmopathy (not recorded which). This chain links TRBV29-1 with TRBJ2-7; D is undetermined. DNA for the CDR3: TGCAGCGTTGAAGATGCGGCAGAAGCAGCCTACGAGCAGTACTTC. Protein sequence: CSVEDAAEAAYEQYF.